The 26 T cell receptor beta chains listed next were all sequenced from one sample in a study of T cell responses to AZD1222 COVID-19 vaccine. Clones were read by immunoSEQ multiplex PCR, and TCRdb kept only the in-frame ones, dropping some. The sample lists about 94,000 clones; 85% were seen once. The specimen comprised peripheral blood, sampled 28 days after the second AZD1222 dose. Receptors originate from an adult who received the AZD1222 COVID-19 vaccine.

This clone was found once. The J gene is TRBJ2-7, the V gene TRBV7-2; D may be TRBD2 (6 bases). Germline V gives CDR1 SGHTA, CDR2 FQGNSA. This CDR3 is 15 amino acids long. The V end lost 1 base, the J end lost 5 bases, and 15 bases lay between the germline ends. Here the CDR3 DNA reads TGTGCCAGCAGCTTAGGTGGGACTTCCCTCCACGAGCAGTACTTC. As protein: CASSLGGTSLHEQYF. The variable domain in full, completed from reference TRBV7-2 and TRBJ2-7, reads GAGVSQSPSNKVTEKGKDVELRCDPISGHTALYWYRQSLGQGLEFLIYFQGNSAPDKSGLPSDRFSAERTGGSVSTLTIQRTQQEDSAVYLCASSLGGTSLHEQYFGPGTRLTVT.

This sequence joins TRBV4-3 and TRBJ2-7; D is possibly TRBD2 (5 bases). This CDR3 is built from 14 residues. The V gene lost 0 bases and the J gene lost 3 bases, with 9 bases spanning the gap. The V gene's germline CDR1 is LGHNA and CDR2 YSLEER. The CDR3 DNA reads TGCGCCAGCAGCCAAGATGAGAGGGACTACGAGCAGTACTTC. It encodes CASSQDERDYEQYF.

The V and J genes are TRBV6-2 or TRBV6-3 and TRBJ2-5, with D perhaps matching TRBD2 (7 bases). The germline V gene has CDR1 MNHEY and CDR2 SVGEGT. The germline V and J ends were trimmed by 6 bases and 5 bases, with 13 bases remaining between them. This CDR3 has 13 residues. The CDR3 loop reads CASSRGARETQYF. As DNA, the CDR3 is TGTGCCAGCAGCCGGGGGGCCCGGGAGACCCAGTACTTC.

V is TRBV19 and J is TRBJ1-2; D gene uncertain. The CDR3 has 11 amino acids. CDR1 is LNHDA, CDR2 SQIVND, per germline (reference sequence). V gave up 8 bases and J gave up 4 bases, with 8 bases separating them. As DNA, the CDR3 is TGTGCCAGTGGCGGGAGCTATGGCTACACCTTC. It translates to CASGGSYGYTF.

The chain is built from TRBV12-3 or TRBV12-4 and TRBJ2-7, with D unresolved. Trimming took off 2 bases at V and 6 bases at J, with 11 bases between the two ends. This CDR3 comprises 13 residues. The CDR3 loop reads CASSLYGFGEQYF. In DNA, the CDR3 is TGTGCCAGCAGTTTATATGGCTTCGGCGAGCAGTACTTC.

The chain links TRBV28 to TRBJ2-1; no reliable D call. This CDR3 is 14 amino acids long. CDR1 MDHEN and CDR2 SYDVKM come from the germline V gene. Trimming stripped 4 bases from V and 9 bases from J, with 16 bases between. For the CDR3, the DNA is TGTGCCAGCAGTTCCCCTTCCCCTGTCAGTGAGCAGTTCTTC. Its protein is CASSSPSPVSEQFF. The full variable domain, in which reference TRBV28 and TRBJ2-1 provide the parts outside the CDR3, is DVKVTQSSRYLVKRTGEKVFLECVQDMDHENMFWYRQDPGLGLRLIYFSYDVKMKEKGDIPEGYSVSREKKERFSLILESASTNQTSMYLCASSSPSPVSEQFFGPGTRLTVL.

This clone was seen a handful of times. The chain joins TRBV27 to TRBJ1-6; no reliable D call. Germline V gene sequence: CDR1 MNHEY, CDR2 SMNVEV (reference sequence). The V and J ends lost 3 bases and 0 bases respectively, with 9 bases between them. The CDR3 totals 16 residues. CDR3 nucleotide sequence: TGTGCCAGCAGTTTCCTACCGAGCTCCTATAATTCACCCCTCCACTTT. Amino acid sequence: CASSFLPSSYNSPLHF.

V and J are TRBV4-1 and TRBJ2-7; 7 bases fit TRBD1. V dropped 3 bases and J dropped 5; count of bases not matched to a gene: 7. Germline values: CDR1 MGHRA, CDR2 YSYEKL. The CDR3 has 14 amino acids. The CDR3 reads CASSQIGTEDEQYF. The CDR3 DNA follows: TGCGCCAGCAGCCAGATTGGGACAGAGGACGAGCAGTACTTC.

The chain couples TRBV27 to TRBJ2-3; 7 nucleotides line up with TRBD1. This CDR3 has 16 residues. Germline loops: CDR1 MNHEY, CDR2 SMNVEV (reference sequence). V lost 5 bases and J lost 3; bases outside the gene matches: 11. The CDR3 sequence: CASSRQGLRRTDTQYF. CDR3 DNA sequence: TGTGCCAGCAGTCGACAGGGCTTGAGAAGAACAGATACGCAGTATTTT.

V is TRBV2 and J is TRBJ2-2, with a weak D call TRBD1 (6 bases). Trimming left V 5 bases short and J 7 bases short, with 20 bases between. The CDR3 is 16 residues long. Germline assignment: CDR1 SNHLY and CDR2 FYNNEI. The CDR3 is CASSFGGTGRDGELFF. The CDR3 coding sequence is TGTGCCAGCAGTTTTGGAGGTACAGGGAGAGACGGGGAGCTGTTTTTT. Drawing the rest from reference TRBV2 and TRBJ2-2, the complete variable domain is EPEVTQTPSHQVTQMGQEVILRCVPISNHLYFYWYRQILGQKVEFLVSFYNNEISEKSEIFDDQFSVERPDGSNFTLKIRSTKLEDSAMYFCASSFGGTGRDGELFFGEGSRLTVL.

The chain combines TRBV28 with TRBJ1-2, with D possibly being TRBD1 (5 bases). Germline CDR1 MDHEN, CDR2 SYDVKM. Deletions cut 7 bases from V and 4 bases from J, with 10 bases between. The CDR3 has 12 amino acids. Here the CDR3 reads CASNQGSYGYTF. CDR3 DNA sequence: TGTGCCAGCAACCAGGGTAGCTATGGCTACACCTTC.

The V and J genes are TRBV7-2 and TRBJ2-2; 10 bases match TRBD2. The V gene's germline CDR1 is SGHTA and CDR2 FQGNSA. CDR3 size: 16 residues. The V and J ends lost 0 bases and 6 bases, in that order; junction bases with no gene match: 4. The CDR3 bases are TGTGCCAGCAGCTTAGCCCCAGCGGGGGGGTCCGGGGAGCTGTTTTTT. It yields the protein CASSLAPAGGSGELFF. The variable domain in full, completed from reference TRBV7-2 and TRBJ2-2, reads GAGVSQSPSNKVTEKGKDVELRCDPISGHTALYWYRQSLGQGLEFLIYFQGNSAPDKSGLPSDRFSAERTGGSVSTLTIQRTQQEDSAVYLCASSLAPAGGSGELFFGEGSRLTVL.

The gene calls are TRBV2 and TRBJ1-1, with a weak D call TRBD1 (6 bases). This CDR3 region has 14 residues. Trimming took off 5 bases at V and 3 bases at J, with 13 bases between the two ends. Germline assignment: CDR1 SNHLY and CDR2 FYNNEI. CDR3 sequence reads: CASSITGKDTEAFF. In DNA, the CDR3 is TGTGCCAGCAGTATAACAGGGAAGGACACTGAAGCTTTCTTT.

The CDR3 loop is CASSPGLAGGSYEQYF. Written as DNA, the CDR3 is TGTGCCAGCTCACCAGGGCTAGCGGGAGGCTCCTACGAGCAGTACTTC. The chain employs TRBV18 and TRBJ2-7, with TRBD2 matching over 11 bases. CDR3 length: 16 residues. CDR1 KGHSH and CDR2 LQKENI come from the germline V gene. V gave up 2 bases and J gave up 0 bases; unmatched junction bases: 3.

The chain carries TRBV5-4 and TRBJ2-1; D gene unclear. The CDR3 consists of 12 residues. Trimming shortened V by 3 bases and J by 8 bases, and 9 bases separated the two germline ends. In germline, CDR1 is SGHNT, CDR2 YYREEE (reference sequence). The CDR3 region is CASSSYEDEQFF. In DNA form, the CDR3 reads TGTGCCAGCAGCTCTTATGAAGATGAGCAGTTCTTC.

This CDR3 is CSVDPGLAVGAQYF. In DNA, the CDR3 is TGCAGCGTTGATCCGGGACTAGCGGTTGGGGCCCAGTACTTC. This sequence joins TRBV29-1 and TRBJ2-5; 11 bases are shared with TRBD2. The germline gives CDR1 SQVTM, CDR2 ANQGSEA. This CDR3 has 14 residues. J lost 9 bases, V lost 3 bases, and 9 bases had no gene match.

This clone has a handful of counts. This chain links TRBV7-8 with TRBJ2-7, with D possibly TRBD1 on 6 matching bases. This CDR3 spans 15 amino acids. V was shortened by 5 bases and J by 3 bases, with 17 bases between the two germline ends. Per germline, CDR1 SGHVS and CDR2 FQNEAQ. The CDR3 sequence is CASSPKRTDFYEQYF. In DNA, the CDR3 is TGTGCCAGCAGCCCAAAAAGGACAGACTTCTACGAGCAGTACTTC.

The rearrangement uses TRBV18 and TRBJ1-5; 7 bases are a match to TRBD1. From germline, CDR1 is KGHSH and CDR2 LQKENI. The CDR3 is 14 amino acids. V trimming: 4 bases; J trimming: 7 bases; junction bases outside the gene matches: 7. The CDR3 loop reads CASSQGARQQPQHF. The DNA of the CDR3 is TGTGCCAGCTCACAGGGGGCGAGGCAGCAGCCCCAGCATTTT. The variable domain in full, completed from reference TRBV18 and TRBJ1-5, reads NAGVMQNPRHLVRRRGQEARLRCSPMKGHSHVYWYRQLPEEGLKFMVYLQKENIIDESGMPKERFSAEFPKEGPSILRIQQVVRGDSAAYFCASSQGARQQPQHFGDGTRLSIL.

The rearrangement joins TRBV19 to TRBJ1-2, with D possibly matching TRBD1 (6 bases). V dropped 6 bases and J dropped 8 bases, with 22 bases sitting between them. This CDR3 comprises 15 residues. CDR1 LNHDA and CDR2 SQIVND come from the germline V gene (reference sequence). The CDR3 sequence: CASRGPGSHGGGYTF. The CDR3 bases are TGTGCCAGTAGGGGGCCGGGCTCCCATGGGGGCGGCTACACCTTC.

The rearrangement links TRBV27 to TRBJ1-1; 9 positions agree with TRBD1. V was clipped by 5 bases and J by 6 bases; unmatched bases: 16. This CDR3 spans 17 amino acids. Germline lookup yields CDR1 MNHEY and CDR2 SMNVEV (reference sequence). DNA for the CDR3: TGTGCCAGCAGTCGCGCCCTTATAACAGGGGGCTTGGCTGAAGCTTTCTTT. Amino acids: CASSRALITGGLAEAFF.

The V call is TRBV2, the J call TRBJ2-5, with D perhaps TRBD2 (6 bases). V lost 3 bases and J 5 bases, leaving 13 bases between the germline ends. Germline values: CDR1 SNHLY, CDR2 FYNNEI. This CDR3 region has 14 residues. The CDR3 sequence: CASSEGGGAETQYF. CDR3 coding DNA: TGTGCCAGCAGTGAGGGGGGTGGGGCCGAGACCCAGTACTTC.

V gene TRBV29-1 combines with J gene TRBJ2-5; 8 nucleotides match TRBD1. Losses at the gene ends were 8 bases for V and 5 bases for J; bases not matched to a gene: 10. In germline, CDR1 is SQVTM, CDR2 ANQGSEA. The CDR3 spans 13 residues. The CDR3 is CSTVGQGRETQYF. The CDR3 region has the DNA TGCAGCACCGTAGGACAGGGTCGCGAGACCCAGTACTTC. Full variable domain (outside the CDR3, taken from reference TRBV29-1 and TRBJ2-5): SAVISQKPSRDICQRGTSLTIQCQVDSQVTMMFWYRQQPGQSLTLIATANQGSEATYESGFVIDKFPISRPNLTFSTLTVSNMSPEDSSIYLCSTVGQGRETQYFGPGTRLLVL.

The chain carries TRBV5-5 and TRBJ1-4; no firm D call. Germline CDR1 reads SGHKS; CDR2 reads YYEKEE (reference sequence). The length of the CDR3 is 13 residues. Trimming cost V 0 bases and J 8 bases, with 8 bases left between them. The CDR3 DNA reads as TGTGCCAGCAGCTTGGACCGAGGCGAAAAACTGTTTTTT. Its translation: CASSLDRGEKLFF.

CDR3 amino acids: CASRLSAVPGELFF. In DNA form, the CDR3 reads TGTGCCAGCAGACTTAGCGCGGTCCCCGGGGAGCTGTTTTTT. This rearrangement joins TRBV7-2 to TRBJ2-2, with a weak D call TRBD2 (5 bases). Germline loops: CDR1 SGHTA, CDR2 FQGNSA. The CDR3 loop spans 14 amino acids. V shed 6 bases and J shed 6 bases, with 14 bases lying between them.

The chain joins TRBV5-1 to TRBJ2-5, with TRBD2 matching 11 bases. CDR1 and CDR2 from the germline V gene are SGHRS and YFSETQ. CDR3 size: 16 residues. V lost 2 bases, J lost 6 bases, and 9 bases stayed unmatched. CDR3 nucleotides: TGCGCCAGCAGCTTTCAACTAGCGGGAGAAGAAAAGACCCAGTACTTC. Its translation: CASSFQLAGEEKTQYF.

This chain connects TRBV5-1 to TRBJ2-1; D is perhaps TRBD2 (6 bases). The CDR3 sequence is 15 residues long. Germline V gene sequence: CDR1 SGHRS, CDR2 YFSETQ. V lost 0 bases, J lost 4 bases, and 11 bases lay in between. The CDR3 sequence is CASSLGGSGYNEQFF. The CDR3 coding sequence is TGCGCCAGCAGCTTGGGGGGTAGCGGATACAATGAGCAGTTCTTC.